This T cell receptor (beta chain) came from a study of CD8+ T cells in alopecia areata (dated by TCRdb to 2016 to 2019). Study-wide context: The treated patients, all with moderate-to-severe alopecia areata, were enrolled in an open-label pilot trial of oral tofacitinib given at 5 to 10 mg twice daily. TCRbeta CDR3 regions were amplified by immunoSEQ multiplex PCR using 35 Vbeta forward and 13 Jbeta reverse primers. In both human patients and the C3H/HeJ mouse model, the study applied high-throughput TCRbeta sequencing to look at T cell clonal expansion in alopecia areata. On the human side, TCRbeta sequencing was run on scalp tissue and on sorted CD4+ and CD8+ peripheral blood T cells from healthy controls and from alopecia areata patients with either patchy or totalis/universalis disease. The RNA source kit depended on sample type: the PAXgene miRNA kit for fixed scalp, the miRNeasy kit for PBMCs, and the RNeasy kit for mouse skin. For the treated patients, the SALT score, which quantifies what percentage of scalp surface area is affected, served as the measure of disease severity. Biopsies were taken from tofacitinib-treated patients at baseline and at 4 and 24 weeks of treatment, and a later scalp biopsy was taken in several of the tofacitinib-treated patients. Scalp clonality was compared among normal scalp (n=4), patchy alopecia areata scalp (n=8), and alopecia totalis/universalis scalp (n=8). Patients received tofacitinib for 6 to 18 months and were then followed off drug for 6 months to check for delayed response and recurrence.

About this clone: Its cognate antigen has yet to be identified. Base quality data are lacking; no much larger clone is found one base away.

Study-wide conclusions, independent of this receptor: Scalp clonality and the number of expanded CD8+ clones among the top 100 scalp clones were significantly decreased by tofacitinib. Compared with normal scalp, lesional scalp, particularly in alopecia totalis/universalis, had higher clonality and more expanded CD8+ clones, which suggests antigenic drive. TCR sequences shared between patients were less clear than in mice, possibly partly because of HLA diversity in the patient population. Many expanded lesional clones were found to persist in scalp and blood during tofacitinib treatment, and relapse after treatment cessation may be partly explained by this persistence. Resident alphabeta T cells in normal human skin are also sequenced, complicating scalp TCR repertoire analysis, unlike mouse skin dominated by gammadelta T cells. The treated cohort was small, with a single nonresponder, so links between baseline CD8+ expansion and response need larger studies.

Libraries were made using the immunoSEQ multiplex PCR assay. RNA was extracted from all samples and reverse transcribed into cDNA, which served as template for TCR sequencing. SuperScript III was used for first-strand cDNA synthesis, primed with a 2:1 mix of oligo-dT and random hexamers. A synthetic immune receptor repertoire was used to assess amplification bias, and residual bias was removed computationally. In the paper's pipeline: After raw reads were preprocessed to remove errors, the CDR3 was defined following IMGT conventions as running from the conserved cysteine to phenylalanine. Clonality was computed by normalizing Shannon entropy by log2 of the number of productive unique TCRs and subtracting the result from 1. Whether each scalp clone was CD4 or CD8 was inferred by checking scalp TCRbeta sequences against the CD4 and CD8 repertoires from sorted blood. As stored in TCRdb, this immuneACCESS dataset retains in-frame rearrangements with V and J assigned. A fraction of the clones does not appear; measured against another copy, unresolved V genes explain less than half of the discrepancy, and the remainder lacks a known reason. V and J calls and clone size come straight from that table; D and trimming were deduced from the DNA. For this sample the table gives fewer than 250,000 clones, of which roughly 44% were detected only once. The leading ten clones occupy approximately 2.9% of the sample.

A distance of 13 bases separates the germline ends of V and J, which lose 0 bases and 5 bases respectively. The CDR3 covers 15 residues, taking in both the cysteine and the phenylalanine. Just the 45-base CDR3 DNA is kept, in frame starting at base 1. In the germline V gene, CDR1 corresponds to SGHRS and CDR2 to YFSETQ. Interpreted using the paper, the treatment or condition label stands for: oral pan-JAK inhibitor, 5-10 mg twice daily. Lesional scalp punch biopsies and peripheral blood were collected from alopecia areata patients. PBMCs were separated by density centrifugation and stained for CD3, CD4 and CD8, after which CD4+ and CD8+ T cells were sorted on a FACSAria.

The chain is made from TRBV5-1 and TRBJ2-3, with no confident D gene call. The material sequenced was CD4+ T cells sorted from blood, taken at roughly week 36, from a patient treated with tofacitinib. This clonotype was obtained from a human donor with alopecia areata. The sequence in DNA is TGCGCCAGCAGCTTGGTGGCGGTCTCGGGAGATACGCAGTATTTT. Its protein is CASSLVAVSGDTQYF.